This record concerns one T cell receptor (beta chain) sequence. This receptor's antigen is unknown. No qualities accompany the bases; no much larger clone lies one base away. Library preparation employed 5' RACE. Sequencing used a NextSeq 500. To allow correction of PCR and sequencing errors, the TCR library protocol tagged every TCR cDNA molecule with a unique molecular identifier. Processing in the source paper ran as follows. Decombinator tools were used for TCR identification, UMI-based error correction and CDR3 extraction. Expanded TCRs were defined as those above a frequency of 2 per 1,000, corresponding to the top 1% of the tumor frequency distribution. Each repertoire was subsampled 100 times to 5,000 TCRs, after which Renyi diversity was computed with the R vegan package. CDR3 similarity networks were built from amino acid triplet string-kernel similarity, connecting CDR3s with pairwise similarity above 0.82. TCRdb trimmed the raw reads at Q25, called clones with MiXCR and kept productive beta chains. Every distinct CDR3 protein forms one entry, paired with its most common genes and DNA. These V and J calls are TCRdb output, not the study's own analysis. The sample table lists 65,000 to 85,000 distinct CDR3 sequences, 15% to 20% of them with a count of one. Clones ranked in the top ten supply 5.5% to 7% of the sample.

The CDR3 holds 14 amino acids from the cysteine to the phenylalanine. The only DNA kept is the CDR3, 42 bases in frame from the first base. Trimming removed 5 bases from V and 3 bases from J; the gene matches leave 6 bases unexplained. These data come from a study of spatial heterogeneity in lung cancer (dated by TCRdb to the late 2010s). For the wider study: Beta-chain transcripts were consistently detected in greater numbers than alpha-chain transcripts, which likely reflected higher beta-chain transcript abundance. In the raw uncorrected reads, each unique combination of TCR and UMI appeared more than ten times on average. The study quantitatively compared TCR alpha and beta repertoires across multiple tumor regions, matched nontumor lung and blood in non-small cell lung cancer. TCR repertoire features were related to nonsynonymous mutation counts determined by whole-exome sequencing of tumor tissue. At surgery, both alpha and beta chains were TCR-sequenced in 200 to 250 tumor regions, approximately 64 matched nontumor lung samples and 56 PBMC samples.

Sample time point, as interpreted from the label and publication: sample taken at primary tumor resection. For TCR sequencing, whole RNA was extracted from tumor and nontumor lung tissue, or from cryopreserved PBMC samples, and no cell sorting was done. Donors were 72 patients with early-stage, untreated non-small cell lung cancer from the lung TRACERx cohort. A patient was chosen for TCR sequencing only when enough RNA was available from at least two tumor regions. Results and caveats for the whole study, not just this receptor: Ubiquitous expanded tumor TCRs were detected in blood more often at tumor resection than at routine follow-up. Additional single-cell paired TCR alpha and beta sequencing was considered necessary to confirm, at a functional level, the hypothesis that regional TCRs recognize regional mutations.

Sequenced material: PBMCs, taken at surgery. The sequence came from a male donor with early-stage non-small cell lung cancer. The V and J genes are TRBV12-3 or TRBV12-4 and TRBJ1-1, and TRBD1 aligns with 7 junction nucleotides. The CDR3 sequence is CASSGRGLDTEAFF. The nucleotide sequence reads TGTGCCAGCAGTGGAAGGGGGCTCGACACTGAAGCTTTCTTT.